What follows are 8 T cell receptor beta chains derived from one specimen sequenced in a study of cytomegalovirus exposure and HLA in healthy donors. The PCR made use of 60 Vbeta and 13 Jbeta primers. Sequencing was performed with immunoSEQ multiplex PCR; in TCRdb, only in-frame clones are kept and a portion is missing. Here the sample table reports fewer than 50,000 clones. Sequenced input: PBMCs. Receptors originate from a male donor in good health and CMV-seronegative.

The rearrangement links TRBV6-1 to TRBJ2-1, with TRBD2 matching 12 bases. CDR1 and CDR2 from the germline V gene are MNHNS and SASEGT. V gave up 6 bases and J gave up 8 bases; unmatched junction bases: 8. The CDR3 covers 15 residues. The DNA for the CDR3 is TGTGCCAGCAGATCGACTAGCGGGAGCGTCCATGAGCAGTTCTTC. It translates to CASRSTSGSVHEQFF.

This sequence joins TRBV11-3 and TRBJ2-7; 9 positions match TRBD1. Germline V gives CDR1 SGHNT, CDR2 YENEEA. Trimming removed 1 base from V and 1 base from J; junction bases left unmatched: 2. The CDR3 is 15 amino acids. The CDR3 sequence: CASSLAGTGSYEQYF. CDR3 DNA: TGTGCCAGCAGCTTAGCCGGGACAGGGTCCTACGAGCAGTACTTC. The full variable domain, in which reference TRBV11-3 and TRBJ2-7 provide the parts outside the CDR3, is EAGVVQSPRYKIIEKKQPVAFWCNPISGHNTLYWYLQNLGQGPELLIRYENEEAVDDSQLPKDRFSAERLKGVDSTLKIQPAELGDSAVYLCASSLAGTGSYEQYFGPGTRLTVT.

The rearrangement links TRBV29-1 to TRBJ2-3, with TRBD2 matching 9 bases. This CDR3 is 13 amino acids long. V dropped 4 bases and J dropped 5; count of bases not matched to a gene: 4. In germline, CDR1 is SQVTM, CDR2 ANQGSEA. The CDR3 region has the DNA TGCAGCGTTGGTGCGGGAGGGAGAGATACGCAGTATTTT. Translated: CSVGAGGRDTQYF.

The rearrangement joins TRBV30 to TRBJ2-7, with D possibly matching TRBD1 (9 bases). Germline values: CDR1 GTSNPN, CDR2 SVGIG (reference sequence). This CDR3 has 16 residues. Trimming removed 3 bases from V and 5 bases from J, with 23 bases in between. CDR3 DNA sequence: TGTGCCTGGAGCCGGGGGGGGACAGGGTCGTCCGACGAGCAGTACTTC. It is translated as CAWSRGGTGSSDEQYF.

The V call is TRBV4-3, the J call TRBJ2-7; 7 bases fit TRBD2. The CDR3 consists of 16 residues. From germline, CDR1 is LGHNA and CDR2 YSLEER. Trimming took 4 bases from V and 4 from J; bases not matched to a gene: 13. The CDR3 DNA reads TGCGCCAGCAGCCCCCCTCTTATGGGAGGGCCGTACGAGCAGTACTTC. This translates into CASSPPLMGGPYEQYF.

CDR3 sequence: CASSATSGGGIQYF. For the CDR3, the DNA is TGTGCCAGCAGCGCGACTAGCGGGGGGGGCATTCAGTACTTC. The J gene is TRBJ2-4, the V gene TRBV7-8; 14 bases map to TRBD2. V dropped 5 bases and J dropped 9; count of bases not matched to a gene: 3. CDR3 length: 14 residues. The germline V gene has CDR1 SGHVS and CDR2 FQNEAQ. The full variable domain, in which reference TRBV7-8 and TRBJ2-4 provide the parts outside the CDR3, is GAGVSQSPRYKVAKRGQDVALRCDPISGHVSLFWYQQALGQGPEFLTYFQNEAQLDKSGLPSDRFFAERPEGSVSTLKIQRTQQEDSAVYLCASSATSGGGIQYFGAGTRLSVL.

The chain combines TRBV7-8 with TRBJ2-6; 7 nucleotides agree with TRBD1. This CDR3 has 15 residues. Germline-derived CDR1 and CDR2 are SGHVS and FQNEAQ. V trimming: 3 bases; J trimming: 12 bases; junction bases outside the gene matches: 11. CDR3 residues: CASSLGTVGAGVLTF. The CDR3, as DNA: TGTGCCAGCAGCTTGGGGACAGTGGGGGCCGGCGTCCTGACTTTC.

The chain employs TRBV7-6 and TRBJ2-5; 12 nucleotides agree with TRBD2. With 5 bases clipped from V and 3 bases from J, the junction kept 7 bases outside the gene matches. Germline assignment: CDR1 SGHVS and CDR2 FNYEAQ. The CDR3 sequence is 16 residues long. CDR3 in amino acids: CASSTTSGRWEETQYF. The CDR3, as DNA: TGTGCCAGCAGCACCACTAGCGGGAGGTGGGAAGAGACCCAGTACTTC.